The present T cell receptor beta chain was sequenced within a study of blood T cell repertoires in COVID-19. Study as a whole: Sample material is recorded as cDNA or gDNA derived from T cells, B-cell-depleted T cells, or PBMCs.

The data were produced by immunoSEQ multiplex PCR, yet TCRdb's version contains in-frame clones alone and is incomplete. The data contain about 210,000 clones, roughly 86% of them singletons. V gave up 7 bases and J gave up 7 bases, with 19 bases separating them. CDR1 and CDR2 from the germline V gene are LNHDA and SQIVND (reference sequence). The CDR3 contains 14 residues. The sequenced sample consisted of peripheral blood. The chain carries TRBV19 and TRBJ1-2; a weak D match, TRBD1 (5 bases). The source of this sequence is a woman aged 45-60 years with active or convalescent COVID-19. The CDR3 DNA follows: TGTGCCAGTACCCGGCTGGACCTCAGGGCTGGCTACACCTTC. Translating it yields CASTRLDLRAGYTF.